The 20 T cell receptor beta chains in this list originate from one sample, sequenced in a study of cytomegalovirus exposure and HLA in healthy donors (dated by TCRdb to 2015 to 2018). The method was the immunoSEQ multiplex PCR assay. For the multiplex PCR, a mixture combining 60 forward primers for TCR Vbeta segments and 13 reverse primers for TCR Jbeta segments was used. Held by TCRdb, this immuneACCESS table contains in-frame sequences only and omits some clones. Under half of the omission traces to an unresolved V gene where checked; the cause of the rest is unknown. The sample table shows some 150,000 clones, and about 81% are seen once. About 8.1% of the sample is held by the ten biggest clonotypes. The material sequenced was PBMCs. These receptors all come from a woman between 45 and 65 years old in good health and CMV-seropositive.

The CDR3 DNA sequence: TGCGCCAGCAGCTTGGAAGGGGGGGTGAACACTGAAGCTTTCTTT. It specifies CASSLEGGVNTEAFF. V gene TRBV5-1 combines with J gene TRBJ1-1, with D possibly being TRBD1 (6 bases). V dropped 0 bases and J dropped 0 bases, with 9 bases sitting between them. Germline-derived CDR1 and CDR2 are SGHRS and YFSETQ. The CDR3 contains 15 residues.

V gene TRBV9 combines with J gene TRBJ1-1; maybe TRBD1 (6 bases). CDR1 and CDR2 (germline): SGDLS, YYNGEE. The CDR3 is made up of 13 amino acids. With 7 bases removed from V and 11 bases from J, the gap between germline ends came to 21 bases. The CDR3 is CASAGPGESEAFF. The CDR3 nucleotides are TGTGCCAGCGCCGGGCCAGGGGAGTCGGAGGCTTTCTTT.

In DNA form, the CDR3 reads TGTGCCAGCAGCTTAGCTACAGGGACCTATAACTATGGCTACACCTTC. Translated, it gives CASSLATGTYNYGYTF. The chain is built from TRBV13 and TRBJ1-2; D perhaps matches TRBD1 (6 bases). The CDR3 has 16 residues. V was clipped by 1 base and J by 1 base, with 13 bases between them. Germline V lookup: CDR1 PRHDT, CDR2 FYEKMQ (reference sequence).

The rearrangement joins TRBV7-9 to TRBJ1-2; TRBD1 agrees at 8 bases. The CDR3 has 15 amino acids. V shed 0 bases, J shed 4 bases, and the junction held 4 bases outside the gene matches. In germline, CDR1 is SEHNR, CDR2 FQNEAQ (reference sequence). The CDR3 region is CASSLATGGSYGYTF. Here the CDR3 DNA reads TGTGCCAGCAGCTTAGCTACAGGGGGTAGCTATGGCTACACCTTC.

The gene calls are TRBV2 and TRBJ2-7; TRBD2 is a possible D gene (5 bases). The V end was cut by 8 bases, the J end by 0 bases, with 17 bases between. Germline V gene sequence: CDR1 SNHLY, CDR2 FYNNEI. The CDR3 contains 15 residues. The CDR3, as DNA: TGTGCCAGCGCTTCCTCTGAGGGAGTCTCCTACGAGCAGTACTTC. Translated, it gives CASASSEGVSYEQYF.

This clone occurred once. The chain combines TRBV30 with TRBJ2-2, with D possibly being TRBD2 (6 bases). The CDR3 totals 14 residues. Germline V gene sequence: CDR1 GTSNPN, CDR2 SVGIG (reference sequence). V lost 8 bases, J lost 0 bases, and 13 bases lay in between. The CDR3 coding sequence is TGTGCCGCCCACGGCGGGACGAACACCGGGGAGCTGTTTTTT. Its protein is CAAHGGTNTGELFF.

The CDR3 DNA follows: TGTGCCAGCAGCCGAGGGGGCTCTGGGGCCAACGTCCTGACTTTC. Its protein is CASSRGGSGANVLTF. J is TRBJ2-6 and V is TRBV7-3; D might be TRBD1 (6 bases). The V end lost 5 bases, the J end lost 0 bases, and 8 bases lay between the germline ends. The CDR3 length is 15 residues. Looked up from germline, CDR1 is SGHTA and CDR2 is FQGTGA.

The V gene is TRBV7-9, the J gene TRBJ2-7, with 11 bases identical to TRBD1. This CDR3 spans 14 amino acids. Germline CDR1 and CDR2: SEHNR and FQNEAQ (reference sequence). Germline trimming cut 5 bases from V and 6 bases from J; bases unmatched to any gene: 6. CDR3 sequence: CASSRDRGGVEQYF. The CDR3 bases are TGTGCCAGCAGCCGGGACAGGGGGGGCGTCGAGCAGTACTTC.

The chain is built from TRBV5-1 and TRBJ2-1; 9 nucleotides line up with TRBD1. Germline V gene lookup returns CDR1 SGHRS and CDR2 YFSETQ. After removal of 4 bases from V and 8 bases from J, the junction contained 7 bases not matched to a gene. The CDR3 loop spans 14 amino acids. CDR3: CASSPGTGPDEQFF. CDR3 DNA sequence: TGCGCCAGCAGCCCCGGGACAGGGCCCGATGAGCAGTTCTTC.

CDR3 nucleotides: TGTGCCAGCAGCGCTAATCGGGACAGCAGCACAGATACGCAGTATTTT. This encodes CASSANRDSSTDTQYF. The genes are TRBV2 and TRBJ2-3; 7 bases fit TRBD1. CDR1 SNHLY and CDR2 FYNNEI come from the germline V gene. After removal of 6 bases from V and 0 bases from J, the junction contained 9 bases not matched to a gene. This CDR3 contains 16 residues.

The chain recombines TRBV29-1 with TRBJ2-3, with TRBD2 identical over 8 bases. The CDR3 covers 15 residues. The germline V gene has CDR1 SQVTM and CDR2 ANQGSEA. Germline trimming cut 6 bases from V and 2 bases from J; bases unmatched to any gene: 10. CDR3 amino acids: CSVQRSGRATDTQYF. The CDR3 nucleotides are TGCAGCGTACAAAGGAGCGGGAGAGCCACAGATACGCAGTATTTT.

The J gene is TRBJ1-6, the V gene TRBV5-1, with 8 bases fitting TRBD1. The V gene end was trimmed by 1 base and the J gene end by 9 bases; junction bases not matched to a gene: 3. The CDR3 runs to 14 residues. CDR1 is SGHRS and CDR2 is YFSETQ in the germline V gene. The CDR3, as DNA: TGCGCCAGCAGCTTGAGACAGGGGAGTTCACCCCTCCACTTT. The encoded protein is CASSLRQGSSPLHF.

The J gene is TRBJ2-7, the V gene TRBV2, with TRBD1 as a possible D gene (7 bases). CDR3 size: 14 residues. CDR1 SNHLY and CDR2 FYNNEI come from the germline V gene. Between the trimmed V and J ends, which lost 6 bases and 4 bases, there was a span of 16 bases. CDR3 bases: TGTGCCAGCAGGAGGGGGCAGGAGGGGTACGAGCAGTACTTC. This translates into CASRRGQEGYEQYF.

The chain joins TRBV6-5 to TRBJ1-2; TRBD1 might be the D (5 bases). In germline, CDR1 is MNHEY, CDR2 SVGAGI. Trimming took 4 bases from V and 6 from J, leaving 15 bases between them. The CDR3 contains 14 residues. In DNA, the CDR3 is TGTGCCAGCAGTTTCTCCAGGGACTACGATGGCTACACCTTC. It codes for CASSFSRDYDGYTF.

This chain uses TRBV29-1 with TRBJ1-4, with a weak D call TRBD1 (5 bases). CDR1 and CDR2 from the germline V gene are SQVTM and ANQGSEA. The CDR3 totals 14 residues. The V end lost 5 bases, the J end lost 7 bases, and 17 bases lay between the germline ends. The CDR3 nucleotides read TGCAGCGTTTTAAGGGGTGGTGCGGTTGAAAAACTGTTTTTT. This codes for CSVLRGGAVEKLFF. The whole variable domain, remainder taken from reference TRBV29-1 and TRBJ1-4, is SAVISQKPSRDICQRGTSLTIQCQVDSQVTMMFWYRQQPGQSLTLIATANQGSEATYESGFVIDKFPISRPNLTFSTLTVSNMSPEDSSIYLCSVLRGGAVEKLFFGSGTQLSVL.

This chain connects TRBV15 to TRBJ2-1; maybe TRBD1 (5 bases). Germline V gene sequence: CDR1 LNHNV, CDR2 YYDKDF (reference sequence). The CDR3 has 14 residues. Trimming removed 5 bases at V and 6 bases at J, with 14 bases between. Written as DNA, the CDR3 is TGTGCCACCAGCGCTGGACAATGGGGCAATGAGCAGTTCTTC. This codes for CATSAGQWGNEQFF.

V and J are TRBV7-8 and TRBJ1-4; no firm D call. Germline values: CDR1 SGHVS, CDR2 FQNEAQ. The V end lost 6 bases, the J end lost 5 bases, and 10 bases lay between the germline ends. The CDR3 is made up of 13 amino acids. The CDR3 region has the DNA TGTGCCAGCAGTGCAGGCCTCAATGAAAAACTGTTTTTT. Its translation: CASSAGLNEKLFF.

The chain links TRBV2 to TRBJ2-3; 8 bases line up with TRBD1. V dropped 11 bases and J dropped 5; count of bases not matched to a gene: 12. The CDR3 loop spans 14 amino acids. Germline-derived CDR1 and CDR2 are SNHLY and FYNNEI. The CDR3 DNA reads as TGTGCCGCCATACCAGGGGGCGCGGAAGATACGCAGTATTTT. Translated, it gives CAAIPGGAEDTQYF.

The chain links TRBV5-1 to TRBJ1-3; D is unclear. V lost 4 bases and J 0 bases, leaving 8 bases between the germline ends. The CDR3 sequence is 14 residues long. Germline lookup yields CDR1 SGHRS and CDR2 YFSETQ. The CDR3 is CASSLGDSGNTIYF. Written as DNA, the CDR3 is TGCGCCAGCAGCCTGGGCGACTCTGGAAACACCATATATTTT.

The V call is TRBV5-1, the J call TRBJ1-2, with 7 bases fitting TRBD1. Germline CDR1 SGHRS, CDR2 YFSETQ. J was trimmed by 0 bases and V by 4 bases; bases with no gene match: 6. This CDR3 comprises 15 residues. The CDR3 nucleotides are TGCGCCAGCAGCCTTGGGACAGCCGCTAACTATGGCTACACCTTC. It is translated as CASSLGTAANYGYTF. The full variable domain, its missing parts supplied by reference TRBV5-1 and TRBJ1-2, is KAGVTQTPRYLIKTRGQQVTLSCSPISGHRSVSWYQQTPGQGLQFLFEYFSETQRNKGNFPGRFSGRQFSNSRSEMNVSTLELGDSALYLCASSLGTAANYGYTFGSGTRLTVV.